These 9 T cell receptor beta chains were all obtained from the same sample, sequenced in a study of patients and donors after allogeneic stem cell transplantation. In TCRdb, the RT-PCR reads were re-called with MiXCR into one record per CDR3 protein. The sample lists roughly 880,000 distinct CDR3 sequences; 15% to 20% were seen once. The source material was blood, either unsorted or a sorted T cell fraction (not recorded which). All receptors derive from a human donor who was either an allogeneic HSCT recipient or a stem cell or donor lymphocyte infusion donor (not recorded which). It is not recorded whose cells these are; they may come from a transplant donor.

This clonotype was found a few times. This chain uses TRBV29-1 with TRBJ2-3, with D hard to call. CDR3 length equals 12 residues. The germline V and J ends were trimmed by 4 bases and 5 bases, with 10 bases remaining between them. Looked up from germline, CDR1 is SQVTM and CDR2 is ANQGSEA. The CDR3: CSVASPQDTQYF. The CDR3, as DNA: TGCAGCGTTGCATCCCCTCAAGATACGCAGTATTTT.

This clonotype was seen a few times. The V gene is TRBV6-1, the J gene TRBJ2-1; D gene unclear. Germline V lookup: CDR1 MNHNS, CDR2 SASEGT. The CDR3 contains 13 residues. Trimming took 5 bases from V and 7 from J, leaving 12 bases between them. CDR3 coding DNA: TGTGCCAGCAGTCACGTCCCTAAGAATGAGCAGTTCTTC. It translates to CASSHVPKNEQFF.

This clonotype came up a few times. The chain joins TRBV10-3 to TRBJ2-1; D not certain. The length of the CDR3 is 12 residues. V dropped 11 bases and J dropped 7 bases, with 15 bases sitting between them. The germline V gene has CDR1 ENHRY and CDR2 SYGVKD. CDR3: CAVQGIRNEQFF. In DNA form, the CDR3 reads TGTGCCGTCCAAGGGATTCGAAATGAGCAGTTCTTC.

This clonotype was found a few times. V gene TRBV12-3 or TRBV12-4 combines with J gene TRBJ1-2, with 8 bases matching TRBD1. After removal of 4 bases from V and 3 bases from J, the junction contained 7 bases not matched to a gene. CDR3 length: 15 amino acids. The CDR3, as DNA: TGTGCCAGCAGTTCGCCAGACAGGGGCTACTATGGCTACACCTTC. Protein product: CASSSPDRGYYGYTF.

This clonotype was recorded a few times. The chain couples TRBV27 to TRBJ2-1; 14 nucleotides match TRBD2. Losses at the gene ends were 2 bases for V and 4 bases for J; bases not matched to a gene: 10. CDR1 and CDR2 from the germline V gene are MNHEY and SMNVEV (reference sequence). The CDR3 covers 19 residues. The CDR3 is CASSLRLAGGPVPYNEQFF. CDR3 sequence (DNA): TGTGCCAGCAGTTTACGACTAGCGGGAGGGCCAGTTCCTTACAATGAGCAGTTCTTC.

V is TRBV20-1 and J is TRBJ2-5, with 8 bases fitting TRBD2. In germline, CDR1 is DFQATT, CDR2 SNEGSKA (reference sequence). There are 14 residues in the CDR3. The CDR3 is CSAVKRGQRETQYF. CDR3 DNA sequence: TGCAGCGCGGTCAAGCGGGGGCAACGAGAGACCCAGTACTTC.

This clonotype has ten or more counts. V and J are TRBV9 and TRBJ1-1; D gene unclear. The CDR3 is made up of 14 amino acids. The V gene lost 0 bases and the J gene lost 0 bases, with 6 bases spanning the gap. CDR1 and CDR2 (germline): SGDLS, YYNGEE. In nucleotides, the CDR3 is TGTGCCAGCAGCGTAGGGCGACTGAACACTGAAGCTTTCTTT. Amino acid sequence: CASSVGRLNTEAFF.

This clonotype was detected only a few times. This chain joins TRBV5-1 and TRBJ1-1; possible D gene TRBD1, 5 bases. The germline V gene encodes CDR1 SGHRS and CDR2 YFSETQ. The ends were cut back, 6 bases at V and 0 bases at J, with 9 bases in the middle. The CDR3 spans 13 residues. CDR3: CASTGTVNTEAFF. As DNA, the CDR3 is TGCGCCAGCACCGGGACGGTGAACACTGAAGCTTTCTTT.

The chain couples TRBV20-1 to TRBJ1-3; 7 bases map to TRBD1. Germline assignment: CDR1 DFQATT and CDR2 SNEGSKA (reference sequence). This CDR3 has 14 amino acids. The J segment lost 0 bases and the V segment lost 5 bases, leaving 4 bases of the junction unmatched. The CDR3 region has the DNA TGCAGTGCTGGGGACAGAGCCTCTGGAAACACCATATATTTT. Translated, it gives CSAGDRASGNTIYF.